The T cell receptor (beta chain) described here comes from a study of blood T cell repertoires in COVID-19. At the level of the study: COVID-19 samples, acute and convalescent, were from the United States, Italy and Spain. T cells, B-cell-depleted T cells, or PBMCs supplied cDNA or gDNA.

Source study methods: Amplification of reference gene primers provided the estimated nucleated cell counts. Method: immunoSEQ multiplex PCR; TCRdb's copy keeps in-frame clones and lacks some. V, J and clone size are those of that table, while D and trimming were read from the DNA. The table has some 21,000 clones, about 89% seen once; the top ten hold approximately 20%. Trimming left V 4 bases short and J 9 bases short, with 8 bases between. Germline lookup yields CDR1 LNHNV and CDR2 YYDKDF (reference sequence). This CDR3 is 11 amino acids long. The sample consisted of peripheral blood. The receptor comes from an older man with active COVID-19. This chain joins TRBV15 and TRBJ2-3; D not resolved. The CDR3 reads CATSTERTQYF. The CDR3 DNA reads as TGTGCCACCAGCACCGAACGGACGCAGTATTTT.